What follows is one TCR beta chain and its context. Its target is not known. These data belong to a study of cytotoxic CD8 clonotypes in ibrutinib-treated CLL. Study-wide background: Among responders, some 25 were partial and 2 complete; after median approximately 68 months, approximately 15 stayed remitted and approximately 12 progressed. Study results and caveats: Baseline levels of clonality went above those of age-matched healthy donors and moved with circulating CD8+ T-cell counts. Public clonotypes, found uncommonly, either contracted or stayed stable on treatment. Before falling back toward baseline at progression, clonality had risen at the time of ibrutinib response.

TCRdb's table, derived via immunoSEQ multiplex PCR, lists solely in-frame clones and lacks some. The sample holds over 140,000 clones, around 82% seen once. This CDR3 is built from 14 residues. Looked up from germline, CDR1 is MNHNS and CDR2 is SASEGT. Trimming stripped 4 bases from V and 0 bases from J, with 7 bases between. The chain joins TRBV6-1 to TRBJ1-5; D ambiguous. Sequencing was performed on PBMCs, taken after 36 months of ibrutinib treatment. The clonotype was recovered from a human donor with chronic lymphocytic leukemia. The CDR3 loop reads CASSGPLSNQPQHF. The CDR3, as DNA: TGTGCCAGCAGTGGACCCCTTAGCAATCAGCCCCAGCATTTT.